This TCR beta chain was captured by sequencing in a study of T cell changes during pregnancy in multiple sclerosis. Unmatched junction bases numbered 9, after V lost 7 bases and J lost 2 bases. The germline V gene encodes CDR1 SGHNT and CDR2 YYREEE (reference sequence). This CDR3 comprises 15 residues. TCRdb keeps only in-frame clones here, not all; method: immunoSEQ multiplex PCR. The table records 50,000 to 65,000 clones, less than 95% of them present only once. This clonotype originated in a female donor in good health, enrolled as a control in a pregnancy study. Sequenced here: peripheral blood, sampled in the third trimester of pregnancy. The V call is TRBV5-4, the J call TRBJ2-1; 7 bases are a match to TRBD2. CDR3 amino acids: CASAPQRDAYNEQFF. The CDR3 DNA reads TGTGCCAGCGCCCCGCAGCGGGACGCCTACAATGAGCAGTTCTTC.